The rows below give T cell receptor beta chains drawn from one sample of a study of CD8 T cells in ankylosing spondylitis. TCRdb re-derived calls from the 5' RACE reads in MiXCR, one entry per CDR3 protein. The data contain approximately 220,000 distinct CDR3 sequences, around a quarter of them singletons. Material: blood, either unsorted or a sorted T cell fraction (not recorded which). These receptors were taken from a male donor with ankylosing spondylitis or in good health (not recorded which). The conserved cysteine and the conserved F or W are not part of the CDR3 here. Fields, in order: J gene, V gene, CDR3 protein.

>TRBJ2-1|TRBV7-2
ASSLYRGMGNNEQF
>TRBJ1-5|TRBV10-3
ATTDRRSDNQPQH
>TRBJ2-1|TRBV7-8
ASGGASSYNEQF
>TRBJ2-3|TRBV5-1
ASSFSAETFTDTQY
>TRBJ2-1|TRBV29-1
STAGQSYNEQF
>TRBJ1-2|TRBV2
ASSESFKGALGYT
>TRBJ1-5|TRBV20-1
SARERTVQPQH
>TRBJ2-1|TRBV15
ATSRDANRVNEQF
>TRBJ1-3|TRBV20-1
SAPVGTGNTIY
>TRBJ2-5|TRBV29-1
SVQRGRETQY
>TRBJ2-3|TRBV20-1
SARVRTVNTDTQY
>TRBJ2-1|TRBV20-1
SARVHQYNEQF
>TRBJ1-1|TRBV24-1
ATRGANTEAF
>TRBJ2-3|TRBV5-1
ASRTAGTDTQY
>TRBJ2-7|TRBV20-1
SAREPTGAEQY
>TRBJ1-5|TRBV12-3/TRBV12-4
ASSPRRRQPQH
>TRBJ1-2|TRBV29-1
SVLRSKGYT
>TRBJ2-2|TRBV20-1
SARRAVTGELF
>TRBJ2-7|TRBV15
ATSRDTWGAYEQY
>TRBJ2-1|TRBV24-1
ATSLSGGNEQF
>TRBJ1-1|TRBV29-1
SDAGRDSGEAF
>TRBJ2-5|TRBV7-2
ASSLDGSRETQY
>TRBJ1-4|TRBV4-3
ASSQSKGNEKLF
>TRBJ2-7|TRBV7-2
ASSSDPGQGLEN
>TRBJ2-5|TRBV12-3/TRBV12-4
ASSGGGLAGVTQY
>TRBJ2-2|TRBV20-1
SARRPTGTNTGELF
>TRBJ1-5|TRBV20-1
SARDLSRGGNQPQH
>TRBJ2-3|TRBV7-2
ASSSPKTDTQY
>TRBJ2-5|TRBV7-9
ASSLAQSSVNQETQY
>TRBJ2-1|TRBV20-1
SATSNEQF
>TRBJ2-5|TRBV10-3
AISDLTGGETQY
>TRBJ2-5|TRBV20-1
SASAWTGGNAETQY
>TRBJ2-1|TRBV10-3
AISESNGGSNEQF
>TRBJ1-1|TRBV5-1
ASRLVYRGRMNTEAF